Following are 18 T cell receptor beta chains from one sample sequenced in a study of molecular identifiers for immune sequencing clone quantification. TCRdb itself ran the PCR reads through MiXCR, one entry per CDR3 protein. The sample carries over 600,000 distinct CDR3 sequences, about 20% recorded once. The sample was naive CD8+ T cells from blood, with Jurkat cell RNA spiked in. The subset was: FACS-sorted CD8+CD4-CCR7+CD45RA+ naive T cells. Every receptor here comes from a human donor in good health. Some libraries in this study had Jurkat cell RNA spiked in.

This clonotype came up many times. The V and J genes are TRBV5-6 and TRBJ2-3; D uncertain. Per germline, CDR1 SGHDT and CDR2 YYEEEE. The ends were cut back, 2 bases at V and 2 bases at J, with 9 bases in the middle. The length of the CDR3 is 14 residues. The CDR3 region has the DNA TGTGCCAGCAGCTTACGGTACCTCACAGATACGCAGTATTTT. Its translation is CASSLRYLTDTQYF.

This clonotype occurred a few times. The CDR3 DNA follows: TGTGCCAGCAGCCCGAGGGGGGTTGGGTACACTGAAGCTTTCTTT. Translation: CASSPRGVGYTEAFF. The chain carries TRBV9 and TRBJ1-1; D is possibly TRBD1 (6 bases). This CDR3 is built from 15 residues. The ends were cut back, 4 bases at V and 3 bases at J, with 16 bases in the middle. Germline V gene sequence: CDR1 SGDLS, CDR2 YYNGEE.

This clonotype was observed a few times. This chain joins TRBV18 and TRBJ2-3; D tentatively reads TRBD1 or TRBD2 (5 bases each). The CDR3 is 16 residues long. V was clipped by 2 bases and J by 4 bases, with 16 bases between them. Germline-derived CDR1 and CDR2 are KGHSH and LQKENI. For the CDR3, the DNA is TGTGCCAGCTCACCATTCCAGGGCGGAGGACCAGATACGCAGTATTTT. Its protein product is CASSPFQGGGPDTQYF.

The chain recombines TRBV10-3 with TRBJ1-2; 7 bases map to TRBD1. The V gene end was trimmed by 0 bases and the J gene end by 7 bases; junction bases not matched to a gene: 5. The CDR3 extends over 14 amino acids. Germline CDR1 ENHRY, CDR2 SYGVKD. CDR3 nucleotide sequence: TGTGCCATCAGTGAGTCGGAAGGGGGCTCTGGCTACACCTTC. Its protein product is CAISESEGGSGYTF.

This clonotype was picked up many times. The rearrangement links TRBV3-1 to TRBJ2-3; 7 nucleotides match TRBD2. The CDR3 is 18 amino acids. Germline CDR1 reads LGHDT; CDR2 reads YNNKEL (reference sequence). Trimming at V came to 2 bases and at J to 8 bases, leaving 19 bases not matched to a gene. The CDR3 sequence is CASSQQYEGLVQAGTQYF. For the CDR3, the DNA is TGTGCCAGCAGCCAACAGTACGAAGGACTAGTTCAGGCTGGTACGCAGTATTTT.

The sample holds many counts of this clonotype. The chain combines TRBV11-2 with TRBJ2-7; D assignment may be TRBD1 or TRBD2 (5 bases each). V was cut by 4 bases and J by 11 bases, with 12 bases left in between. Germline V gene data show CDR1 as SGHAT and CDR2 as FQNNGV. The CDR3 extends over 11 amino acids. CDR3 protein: CASSSGTAKYF. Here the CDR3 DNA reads TGTGCCAGCAGCTCCGGGACGGCTAAGTACTTC.

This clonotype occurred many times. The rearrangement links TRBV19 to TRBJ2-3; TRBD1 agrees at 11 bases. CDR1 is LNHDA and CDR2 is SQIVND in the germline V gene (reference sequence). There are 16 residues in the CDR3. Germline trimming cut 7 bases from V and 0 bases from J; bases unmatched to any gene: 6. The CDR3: CASINWDRGSTDTQYF. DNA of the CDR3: TGTGCCAGTATAAACTGGGACAGGGGGAGCACAGATACGCAGTATTTT.

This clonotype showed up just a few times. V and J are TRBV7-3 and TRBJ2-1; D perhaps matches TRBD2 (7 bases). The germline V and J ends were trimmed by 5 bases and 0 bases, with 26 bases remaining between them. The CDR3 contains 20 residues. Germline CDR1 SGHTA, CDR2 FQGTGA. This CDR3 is CASSPLVDWRGRGSYNEQFF. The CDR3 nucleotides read TGTGCCAGCAGCCCCTTAGTAGATTGGAGGGGGAGGGGCTCCTACAATGAGCAGTTCTTC.

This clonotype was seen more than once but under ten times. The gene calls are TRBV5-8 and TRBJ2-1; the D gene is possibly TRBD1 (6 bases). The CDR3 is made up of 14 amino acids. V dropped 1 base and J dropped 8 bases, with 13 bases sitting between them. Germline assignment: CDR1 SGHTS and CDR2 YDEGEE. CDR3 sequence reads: CASSLRGKGYEQFF. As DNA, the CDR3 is TGTGCCAGCAGCTTGAGGGGGAAGGGCTATGAGCAGTTCTTC.

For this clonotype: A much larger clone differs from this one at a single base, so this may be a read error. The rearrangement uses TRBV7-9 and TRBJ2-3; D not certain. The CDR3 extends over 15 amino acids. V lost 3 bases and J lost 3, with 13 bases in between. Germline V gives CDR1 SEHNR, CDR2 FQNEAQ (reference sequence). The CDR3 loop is CASSFLAIRTDTQYF. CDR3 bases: TGTGCCAGCAGCTTTCTGGCGATCCGGACAGATACGCAGTATTTT.

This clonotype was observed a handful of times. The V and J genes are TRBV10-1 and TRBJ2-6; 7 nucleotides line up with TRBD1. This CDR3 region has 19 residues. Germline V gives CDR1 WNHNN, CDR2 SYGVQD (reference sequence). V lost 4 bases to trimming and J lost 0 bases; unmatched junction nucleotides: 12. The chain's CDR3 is CASSGELGQLRSGANVLTF. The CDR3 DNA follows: TGCGCCAGCAGTGGGGAATTGGGACAGCTCCGCTCTGGGGCCAACGTCCTGACTTTC.

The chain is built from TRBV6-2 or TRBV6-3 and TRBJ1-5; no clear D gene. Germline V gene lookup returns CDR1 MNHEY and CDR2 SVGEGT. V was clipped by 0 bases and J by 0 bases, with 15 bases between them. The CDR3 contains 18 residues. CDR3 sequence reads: CASSYSRASPYSNQPQHF. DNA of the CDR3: TGTGCCAGCAGTTACTCGAGGGCGAGTCCTTATAGCAATCAGCCCCAGCATTTT.

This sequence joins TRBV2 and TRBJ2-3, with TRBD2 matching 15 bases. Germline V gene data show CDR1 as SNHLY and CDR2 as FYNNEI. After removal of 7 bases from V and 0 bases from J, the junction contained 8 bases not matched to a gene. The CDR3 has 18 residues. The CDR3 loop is CASTKGLAGGRSTDTQYF. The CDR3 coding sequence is TGTGCCAGCACCAAGGGACTAGCGGGGGGAAGAAGCACAGATACGCAGTATTTT.

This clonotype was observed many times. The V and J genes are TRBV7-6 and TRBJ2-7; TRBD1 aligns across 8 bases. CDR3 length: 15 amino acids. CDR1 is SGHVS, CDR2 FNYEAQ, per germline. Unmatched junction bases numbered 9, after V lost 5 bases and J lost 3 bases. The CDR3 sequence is CASSPGQGEVYEQYF. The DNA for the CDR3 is TGTGCCAGCAGCCCCGGACAGGGTGAGGTCTACGAGCAGTACTTC.

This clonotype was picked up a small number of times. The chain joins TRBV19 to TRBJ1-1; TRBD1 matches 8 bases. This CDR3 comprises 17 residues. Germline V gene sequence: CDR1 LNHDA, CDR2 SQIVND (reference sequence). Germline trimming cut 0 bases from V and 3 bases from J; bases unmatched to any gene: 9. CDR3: CASSIDLTGVEDTEAFF. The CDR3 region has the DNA TGTGCCAGTAGTATAGATCTGACAGGGGTAGAGGACACTGAAGCTTTCTTT.

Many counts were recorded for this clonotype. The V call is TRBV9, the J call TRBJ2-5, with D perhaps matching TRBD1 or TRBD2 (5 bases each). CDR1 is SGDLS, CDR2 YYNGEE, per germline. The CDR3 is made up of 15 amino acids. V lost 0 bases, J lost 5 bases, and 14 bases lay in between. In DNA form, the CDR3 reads TGTGCCAGCAGCGTAGCAGGGAACGGGATGGAGACCCAGTACTTC. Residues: CASSVAGNGMETQYF.

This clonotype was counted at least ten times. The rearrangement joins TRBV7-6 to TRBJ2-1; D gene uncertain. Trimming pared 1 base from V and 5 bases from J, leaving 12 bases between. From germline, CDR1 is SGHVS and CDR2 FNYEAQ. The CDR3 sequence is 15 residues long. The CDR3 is CASSLGPYGDNEQFF. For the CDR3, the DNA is TGTGCCAGCAGCTTAGGTCCTTACGGAGACAATGAGCAGTTCTTC.

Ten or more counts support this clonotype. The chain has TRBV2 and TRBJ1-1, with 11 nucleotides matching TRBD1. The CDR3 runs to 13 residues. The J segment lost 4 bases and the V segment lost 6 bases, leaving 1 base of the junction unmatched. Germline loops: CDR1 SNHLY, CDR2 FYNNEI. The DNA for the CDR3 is TGTGCCAGCAGGGGGACAGGGGGCACTGAAGCTTTCTTT. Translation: CASRGTGGTEAFF. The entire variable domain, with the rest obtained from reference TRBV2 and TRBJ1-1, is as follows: EPEVTQTPSHQVTQMGQEVILRCVPISNHLYFYWYRQILGQKVEFLVSFYNNEISEKSEIFDDQFSVERPDGSNFTLKIRSTKLEDSAMYFCASRGTGGTEAFFGQGTRLTVV.